Sequencing of this TCR beta chain was carried out in a study of blood T cell repertoires in COVID-19. Looking at the study overall: The United States, Italy and Spain provided the acute and convalescent COVID-19 samples. Sample material is recorded as cDNA or gDNA derived from T cells, B-cell-depleted T cells, or PBMCs.

Per the original methods: Estimates of nucleated cell counts were drawn from the amplification of reference gene primers. Data came from immunoSEQ multiplex PCR; TCRdb stores just in-frame clones and leaves some out. V and J calls and clone size are those listed in that table; D and trimming were worked out from the DNA. In the table there are 170,000 or so clones, 75% to 90% of which are singletons. The V segment lost 5 bases and the J segment 1 base; nucleotides outside the gene matches: 9. Per the germline V gene, CDR1 is SGHTA and CDR2 is FQGTGA. CDR3 length: 16 amino acids. Enrollment of patients from Seattle took place during active infection, with longitudinal follow-up.

The sample was peripheral blood. This clonotype originated in a woman between 65 and 79 years old with COVID-19, enrolled during active disease. V and J are TRBV7-3 and TRBJ2-3, with 7 bases that match TRBD2. CDR3 residues: CASSPSGLAGTDTQYF. The CDR3 bases are TGTGCCAGCAGCCCCTCGGGGCTAGCGGGCACAGATACGCAGTATTTT.